This passage covers 25 T cell receptor beta chains from one sample sequenced in a study of blood T cells in healthy people across ages (dated by TCRdb to the mid-2010s). Library preparation used 5' RACE. Sequencing was performed on an Illumina HiSeq 2500. The second PCR ran for roughly 7 to 12 cycles and used a J-beta primer mix along with a sample-barcoded 5' primer. TCRdb applied fastp at Q25 and MiXCR to the public reads, then kept only in-frame beta chains. Under each unique CDR3 protein, matching rows form one entry showing the most common genes and DNA. The table for this sample lists about 570,000 distinct CDR3 sequences; 25% to 30% of them were counted only once. The ten largest clones take up under 20% of the sample. The sequenced sample was blood. The receptors originated from a woman aged 70-85 years in good health.

This clonotype was seen a few times. V gene TRBV7-9 combines with J gene TRBJ1-1; D is ambiguous. Trimming cost V 1 base and J 4 bases, with 10 bases left between them. Germline V gives CDR1 SEHNR, CDR2 FQNEAQ (reference sequence). CDR3 length: 14 amino acids. The CDR3 loop reads CASSLDGVVTEAFF. The DNA for the CDR3 is TGTGCCAGCAGCTTAGATGGGGTAGTCACTGAAGCTTTCTTT.

CDR3 DNA sequence: TGTGCCAGCTCACCTATGGGAGATGGCTACACCTTC. It yields the protein CASSPMGDGYTF. The V gene is TRBV18, the J gene TRBJ1-2; no firm D call. V dropped 3 bases and J dropped 6 bases, with 8 bases sitting between them. There are 12 residues in the CDR3. The germline CDR1 and CDR2 sequences are KGHSH and LQKENI.

This clonotype was observed at least ten times. The rearrangement links TRBV5-1 to TRBJ1-2, with a tentative D call TRBD1 (5 bases). CDR1 is SGHRS and CDR2 is YFSETQ in the germline V gene. V lost 0 bases and J lost 7, with 19 bases in between. The CDR3 runs to 16 residues. CDR3 residues: CASSLGRGQNAIGYTF. The CDR3, as DNA: TGCGCCAGCAGCTTGGGACGGGGCCAGAACGCGATTGGCTACACCTTC. The complete variable domain, with remaining parts taken from reference TRBV5-1 and TRBJ1-2, reads KAGVTQTPRYLIKTRGQQVTLSCSPISGHRSVSWYQQTPGQGLQFLFEYFSETQRNKGNFPGRFSGRQFSNSRSEMNVSTLELGDSALYLCASSLGRGQNAIGYTFGSGTRLTVV.

The CDR3 loop reads CASSLKRLAPTDNEQFF. As DNA, the CDR3 is TGCGCCAGCAGCTTGAAACGACTAGCGCCTACCGACAATGAGCAGTTCTTC. The chain recombines TRBV5-1 with TRBJ2-1; 8 bases agree with TRBD2. Germline lookup yields CDR1 SGHRS and CDR2 YFSETQ. The CDR3 loop spans 17 amino acids. V lost 1 base to trimming and J lost 5 bases; unmatched junction nucleotides: 11.

V gene TRBV6-6 combines with J gene TRBJ1-4; 9 positions match TRBD1. Losses at the gene ends were 4 bases for V and 5 bases for J; bases not matched to a gene: 5. Germline V lookup: CDR1 MNHNY, CDR2 SVGAGI (reference sequence). The CDR3 is 15 amino acids. Here the CDR3 DNA reads TGTGCCAGCAGTTTTGGGACAGGGAAGAATGAAAAACTGTTTTTT. Translated, it gives CASSFGTGKNEKLFF.

The chain links TRBV10-3 to TRBJ2-5; 8 nucleotides align to TRBD2. The better agreement between TRBJ2-7 and the DNA end casts doubt on the J call. Per germline, CDR1 ENHRY and CDR2 SYGVKD. The CDR3 is 15 residues long. CDR3 bases: TGTGCCATCAGTGAGTTCGGGACTAGCTCCTACGAGCAGTACTTC. This codes for CAISEFGTSSYEQYF.

J is TRBJ2-1 and V is TRBV9, with 7 bases identical to TRBD1. The V segment lost 4 bases and the J segment 9 bases; nucleotides outside the gene matches: 16. Germline CDR1 SGDLS, CDR2 YYNGEE. This CDR3 contains 16 residues. This chain's CDR3 is CASSPHEGARGGEQFF. The CDR3 DNA reads as TGTGCCAGCAGCCCCCACGAGGGGGCAAGAGGGGGTGAGCAGTTCTTC.

This clonotype appeared a few times. The V gene is TRBV6-2 or TRBV6-3, the J gene TRBJ2-4; the D gene could be TRBD1 or TRBD2 (5 bases each). Germline V gene sequence: CDR1 MNHEY, CDR2 SVGEGT. The CDR3 sequence is 12 residues long. V gave up 4 bases and J gave up 15 bases, with 16 bases separating them. Here the CDR3 DNA reads TGTGCCAGCAGTTTCCCTTCCAAGGGGACGTACTTC. This gives the protein CASSFPSKGTYF.

This clonotype has a handful of counts. The rearrangement joins TRBV5-1 to TRBJ2-5; 10 bases agree with TRBD1. CDR1 and CDR2 (germline): SGHRS, YFSETQ. CDR3 length equals 14 residues. V trimming: 4 bases; J trimming: 5 bases; junction bases outside the gene matches: 5. CDR3 amino acids: CASSAGTGVETQYF. For the CDR3, the DNA is TGCGCCAGCAGCGCCGGGACAGGGGTGGAGACCCAGTACTTC.

The chain carries TRBV6-5 and TRBJ2-1, with D perhaps matching TRBD2 (6 bases). The CDR3 sequence is 12 residues long. The V and J ends lost 2 bases and 7 bases respectively, with 6 bases between them. Germline CDR1 and CDR2: MNHEY and SVGAGI. The CDR3 region is CASSYGGNEQFF. The CDR3 region has the DNA TGTGCCAGCAGTTACGGGGGGAATGAGCAGTTCTTC.

The chain is built from TRBV21-1 and TRBJ2-5; the table's D call TRBD1 went unverified against the DNA. TRBV21-1 is a documented pseudogene. CDR3 size: 15 residues. In DNA, the CDR3 is TGTGCCAGCAGCACTCGACAGAGACTAATGGGGACCCAGTACTTC. The encoded protein is CASSTRQRLMGTQYF.

In its sample, this clonotype was seen once. This chain uses TRBV11-2 with TRBJ2-5; 7 nucleotides line up with TRBD1. Germline V gene data show CDR1 as SGHAT and CDR2 as FQNNGV. The CDR3 totals 16 residues. Germline trimming cut 5 bases from V and 5 bases from J; bases unmatched to any gene: 14. The CDR3: CASSQGTAIRRETQYF. CDR3 nucleotide sequence: TGTGCCAGCAGCCAGGGGACAGCTATTAGGAGGGAGACCCAGTACTTC. The entire variable domain, with the rest obtained from reference TRBV11-2 and TRBJ2-5, is as follows: EAGVAQSPRYKIIEKRQSVAFWCNPISGHATLYWYQQILGQGPKLLIQFQNNGVVDDSQLPKDRFSAERLKGVDSTLKIQPAKLEDSAVYLCASSQGTAIRRETQYFGPGTRLLVL.

This clonotype has just a few counts. The chain carries TRBV7-2 and TRBJ1-2, with D maybe TRBD1 (5 bases). The ends were cut back, 5 bases at V and 1 base at J, with 14 bases in the middle. Per germline, CDR1 SGHTA and CDR2 FQGNSA. This CDR3 comprises 15 residues. The CDR3: CASSRGGQGNYGYTF. CDR3 sequence (DNA): TGTGCCAGCAGCCGGGGGGGTCAGGGTAACTATGGCTACACCTTC.

The chain is built from TRBV20-1 and TRBJ2-1, with 10 bases identical to TRBD2. V was clipped by 5 bases and J by 7 bases; unmatched bases: 11. The CDR3 is made up of 15 amino acids. CDR1 and CDR2 (germline): DFQATT, SNEGSKA (reference sequence). The CDR3 region has the DNA TGCAGTGCTCCAAGATACAGCGGGGGGGCAAATGAGCAGTTCTTC. As protein: CSAPRYSGGANEQFF.

This chain joins TRBV9 and TRBJ2-2, with D possibly being TRBD1 (6 bases). Looked up from germline, CDR1 is SGDLS and CDR2 is YYNGEE. The CDR3 is 14 residues long. V lost 2 bases to trimming and J lost 6 bases, with 11 bases between them. The CDR3 nucleotides read TGTGCCAGCAGCGTTATCTCAGGGGCCGGGGAGCTGTTTTTT. Translated: CASSVISGAGELFF.

This chain joins TRBV7-6 and TRBJ2-3; D is undetermined. There are 16 residues in the CDR3. Trimming left V 5 bases short and J 0 bases short, with 15 bases between. CDR1 and CDR2 from the germline V gene are SGHVS and FNYEAQ. The CDR3 reads CASSPHSATSTDTQYF. The DNA for the CDR3 is TGTGCCAGCAGCCCACATTCGGCAACTAGCACAGATACGCAGTATTTT.

The chain has TRBV12-3 or TRBV12-4 and TRBJ1-1; weak D call: TRBD1 (6 bases). The CDR3 totals 14 residues. The ends were cut back, 7 bases at V and 5 bases at J, with 17 bases in the middle. CDR3 coding DNA: TGTGCCAGCATCTTAGGGGGGTCGAGGACTGAAGCTTTCTTT. Protein: CASILGGSRTEAFF.

Only a few counts were recorded for this clonotype. V gene TRBV3-1 combines with J gene TRBJ2-5; TRBD2 aligns across 11 bases. Germline-derived CDR1 and CDR2 are LGHDT and YNNKEL (reference sequence). V shed 1 base and J 14 bases; nucleotides not matched to a gene: 9. The CDR3 contains 14 residues. The CDR3 is CASSQVSSGGLPYF. CDR3 nucleotides: TGTGCCAGCAGCCAAGTTTCTAGCGGGGGGCTTCCCTACTTC.

A remark on this clonotype: At one of its ends the junction is not consistent with the germline gene, which may arise from a read error. The J gene is TRBJ1-1, the V gene TRBV6-2 or TRBV6-3; D is unclear. The CDR3 sequence is 13 residues long. Germline V lookup: CDR1 MNHEY, CDR2 SVGEGT. The CDR3 DNA reads as TGTGCCAGCATCATGGATGTGCACACTGAAGCTTCCTTT. It yields the protein CASIMDVHTEASF.

This clonotype was picked up a small number of times. This chain's CDR3 is CASSQGPGVIPFTEAFF. CDR3 DNA sequence: TGTGCCAGCAGCCAGGGACCTGGGGTCATACCCTTTACTGAAGCTTTCTTT. V gene TRBV7-6 combines with J gene TRBJ1-1, with D tentatively TRBD1 (5 bases). Germline CDR1 SGHVS, CDR2 FNYEAQ. V was trimmed by 5 bases and J by 5 bases, leaving 24 bases between them. This CDR3 has 17 residues.

The gene calls are TRBV7-6 and TRBJ1-2; a weak D match, TRBD1 (6 bases). This CDR3 spans 16 amino acids. V was clipped by 11 bases and J by 2 bases, with 24 bases between them. Germline V lookup: CDR1 SGHVS, CDR2 FNYEAQ. The CDR3 spells CALIIGGGTSNYGYTF. The DNA for the CDR3 is TGTGCCCTCATCATAGGGGGAGGGACGTCCAACTATGGCTACACCTTC.

This clonotype was observed at least ten times. V gene TRBV20-1 combines with J gene TRBJ1-2; D call uncertain. Germline V CDR1 and CDR2: DFQATT, SNEGSKA (reference sequence). The CDR3 totals 13 residues. Trimming took off 4 bases at V and 6 bases at J, with 15 bases between the two ends. DNA of the CDR3: TGCAGTGCTAAGCATCCTGCGACTAATGGCTACACCTTC. Its translation: CSAKHPATNGYTF.

The chain employs TRBV20-1 and TRBJ1-5; no firm D call. The germline V and J ends were trimmed by 1 base and 0 bases, with 7 bases remaining between them. CDR3 length: 14 residues. Germline V gene sequence: CDR1 DFQATT, CDR2 SNEGSKA (reference sequence). The CDR3 DNA follows: TGCAGTGCTAGAGGAGCTTTTAGCAATCAGCCCCAGCATTTT. Translation gives CSARGAFSNQPQHF.

This chain joins TRBV15 and TRBJ2-1, with D unresolved. With 6 bases removed from V and 3 bases from J, the gap between germline ends came to 15 bases. The CDR3 runs to 15 residues. Germline V gene data show CDR1 as LNHNV and CDR2 as YYDKDF (reference sequence). The CDR3 reads CATSSKGLGYNEQFF. The CDR3 DNA is TGTGCCACCAGTTCCAAGGGATTGGGCTACAATGAGCAGTTCTTC.

Only a few counts were recorded for this clonotype. The V gene is TRBV5-6, the J gene TRBJ2-5; D may be TRBD1 (7 bases). Germline V gene data show CDR1 as SGHDT and CDR2 as YYEEEE. V lost 4 bases and J lost 11, with 27 bases in between. The length of the CDR3 is 16 residues. In DNA, the CDR3 is TGTGCCAGCAGCCAACGAATGACAGGGAGGCTGGGAGAGCAGTACTTC. This encodes CASSQRMTGRLGEQYF.